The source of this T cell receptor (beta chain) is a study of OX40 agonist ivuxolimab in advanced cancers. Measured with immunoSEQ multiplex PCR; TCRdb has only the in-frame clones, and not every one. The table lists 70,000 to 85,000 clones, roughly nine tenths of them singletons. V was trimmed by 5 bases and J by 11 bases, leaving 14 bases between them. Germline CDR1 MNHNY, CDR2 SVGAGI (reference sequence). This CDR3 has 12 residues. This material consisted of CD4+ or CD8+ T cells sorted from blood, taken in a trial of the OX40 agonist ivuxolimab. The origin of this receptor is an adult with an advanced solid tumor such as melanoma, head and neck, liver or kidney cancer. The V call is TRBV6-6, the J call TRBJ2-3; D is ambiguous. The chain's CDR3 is CASSPDLLGQYF. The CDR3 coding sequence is TGTGCCAGCAGTCCCGACTTGTTAGGGCAGTATTTT.